The T cell receptor (beta chain) under discussion was sequenced for a study of cytomegalovirus exposure and HLA in healthy donors (dated by TCRdb to about 2017). With respect to the entire study: An earlier analysis of approximately 640 of the donors reported 276 Gb of sequence data and more than 90 million unique TCR beta sequences from about 200 million T cells. Using immunosequencing, the study profiled T cell repertoires from approximately 700 subjects and related those repertoires to cytomegalovirus serostatus. Every discovery cohort repertoire had been produced on one sequencing platform. The genetic ancestry cluster associated with self-reported Caucasian donors included 81% of the 350 to 500 genotyped donors. HLA typing included class I and class II loci at four-digit resolution. The number of donors typed differed by locus, with roughly 620-630 for A, B, C, DRB1 and DQB1, 522 for DQA1, 600 to 610 for DPA1, and around 460 for DPB1. The later analysis used no new phenotypic data to find candidate immune exposures, relying instead on TCR beta sequences and their occurrence across donors. Several DR-DQ haplotypes were handled as single units for association and clustering because linkage in the cohort was strong. A later genetic analysis took genome-wide SNP genotypes for about 60% of the roughly 670 donors and used that subset as a discovery cohort. The aim of the study was to test whether cataloging public T cell receptors could identify signatures of past pathogen exposure. To predict cytomegalovirus infection status, the study combined high-throughput TCR immunosequencing, statistical association of individual TCRs with disease status, and machine learning. Across some 400 genotyped donors of the cohort, an average of roughly 250,000 unique TCR beta nucleotide sequences per donor were sequenced, and 15% to 20% of those sequences were non-productive. In addition to the first cohort of 666 subjects, a separate validation cohort of 130 or so different subjects was used. Around 320 gigabases of sequencing data and 70 million to 100 million unique TCR sequences were included in an early release covering around 650 HLA-typed donors. Donor age, sex, ethnicity and CMV serostatus were compiled together with the repertoire data. In an earlier analysis of over 550 of the donors, high-throughput TCR beta sequencing was used to judge whether each TCR beta V gene segment behaved as functional or pseudogenic. In a later analysis, previously published TCR beta repertoires from 666 donors were re-analyzed and high-resolution HLA genotyping was added so that TCR occurrence patterns could be studied.

The cohort consisted of 600 or so healthy bone marrow donors. At the time of sampling, all cohort members were nominally healthy, though unrecorded immune exposures were likely present. The donor was CMV seropositive and was included in the group of 250 to 300 seropositive cohort members. Every donor gave a peripheral blood sample, and the peripheral blood mononuclear cells from that sample were used for TCR beta sequencing. The Qiagen DNeasy Blood Extraction Kit was used to extract genomic DNA from the blood cell samples. Results and caveats for the whole study, not just this receptor: A further reported finding was that TCR beta sequences accurately predicted the HLA-A and HLA-B alleles for most subjects in the first cohort. Because HLA typing was missing for some donors at each locus, association tests included only the typed subset. Across donors, most TCR sequences were observed very rarely, whereas some public TCRs were present in many individuals. Because the 87-base-pair reads could not distinguish some IMGT-functional V segments, including TRBV6-2 and TRBV6-3, those segments were excluded. A cluster of highly shared sequence variants was judged likely to be a technical artifact of the sequencing pipeline. Sequencing depth was assumed to be roughly uniform across donors in the presence/absence analyses, though that assumption may not hold. The earlier analysis of some 560 of the donors excluded some 15 rarely observed V segments, including chromosome 9 orphons, because counts were too low. CMV serostatus was the only immune exposure information available for the cohort. A few of the identified cytomegalovirus-associated TCR beta chains were confirmed in vitro to be specific for cytomegalovirus antigens. In a later analysis, the rate of TCR association differed among HLA loci, with DRB1 alleles having the most associated TCRs and HLA-C alleles having the fewest. A later analysis associated 15,000 to 20,000 TCR beta sequences with specific HLA alleles at a false discovery rate of 0.05. Assigning TCR associations to individual alleles was difficult when HLA alleles, especially DR and DQ, strongly co-occurred. In a later analysis, HLA-associated TCR beta chains showed more clonal expansion and lower generation probabilities than non-associated chains that were equally common. It was suggested by the authors that the approach could potentially be generalized to other disease states and immunological phenotypes. In a later genetic analysis, a missense DCLRE1C variant was associated with V-gene and J-gene trimming of TCR beta chains, and the association was replicated in an independent cohort. In this cohort, only TCR beta chains were sequenced, and detectable features were limited by the absence of alpha or paired-chain data. Correlated functional status among segregating V segments might be attributable to linkage disequilibrium, but an unknown experimental factor could not be ruled out. In a later analysis, most CMV-associated TCR beta chains were found to appear HLA-restricted, with HLA associations seemingly driven largely by CMV exposure. A total of roughly 160 TCR beta chains were listed by the study as associated with cytomegalovirus. According to a later analysis, parvovirus B19, influenza, CMV and Epstein-Barr virus appeared linked to several top co-occurrence clusters. In an earlier analysis of more than 450 of the donors, most TCR beta V segments were observed in productive rearrangements about 90% or about 30% of the time, broadly matching IMGT annotations. The classifier was reported to diagnose cytomegalovirus status with high specificity and sensitivity in both the original and validation cohorts. In a later genetic analysis, fewer N-insertions in productive TCRs were reported among donors in an Asian-associated ancestry cluster than the 666-donor mean.

The CDR1 and CDR2 encoded by the germline V gene are SQVTM and ANQGSEA. Here V drops 4 bases and J drops 8 bases, and the junction holds 12 bases not matched to any gene. Including the terminal cysteine and phenylalanine, the CDR3 comprises 15 residues. The CDR3 DNA has 45 bases and is translated from base 1. On this clone: What antigen it recognizes has not been identified.

The protocol used for the library was the immunoSEQ multiplex PCR assay. The multiplex PCR relied on a mix of 60 forward primers for TCR Vbeta segments and 13 reverse primers for TCR Jbeta segments. The CDR3 region of rearranged TCR beta genes was amplified from genomic DNA with a multiplex PCR assay. Amplified TCR beta libraries were sequenced as 87-base-pair reads on the Illumina HiSeq System. As for the authors' bioinformatics: Across the roughly 700 repertoires, a later analysis counted tens of millions of unique TCR beta chains, some 11 million of which were shared by at least two donors. To remove PCR and sequencing errors, raw reads were error-corrected and collapsed into unique sequences using a nearest-neighbor algorithm that merged closely related sequences. CDR3 sequences were aligned to IMGT reference sequences to assign V, D and J gene segments. For a sequence to be retained, a match of at least six nucleotides was required to both a V gene segment and a J gene segment. Rearrangements were classified as productive when the CDR3 lacked stop codons and remained in frame with V and J, and all other rearrangements were classified as non-productive. CDR3 was defined by IMGT convention, running from the second conserved V-encoded cysteine to the conserved J-encoded phenylalanine. In an earlier analysis of approximately 590 of the donors, sequences lacking an unambiguous match to a single V gene segment were excluded. In an earlier analysis of 450 to 750 of the donors, a V segment was called functional when productive rearrangements were above 56.7%, and segregating when the standard deviation between donors exceeded 5%. A statistical classification framework was built to diagnose cytomegalovirus status from the catalog of TCR beta chain sequences. A later analysis assigned V and J genes by comparing TCR nucleotide sequences with IMGT/GENE-DB human TR gene sequences. Using the TCRdist pipeline, a later analysis assigned CDR3 sequences along with most-parsimonious VDJ recombination scenarios. In a later analysis, every TCR beta chain was defined by the combination of its CDR3 amino acid sequence and its V-gene family, and reads without a unique V-gene family were dropped. In a later analysis, some 600 highly shared, low-generation-probability nucleotide sequences were removed to address suspected cross-contamination and a sequencing artifact. For each public chain, a later analysis derived a clonal expansion index from normalized ranks of inferred template counts within each repertoire. Generation probabilities in a later analysis came from a VDJ recombination model fitted to out-of-frame rearrangements, and those results were checked against IGoR. Hypergeometric tests were used in a later analysis to score TCR-TCR, TCR-HLA and TCR-CMV co-occurrence, with a repertoire-size bias correction applied to the TCR pairs. False discovery rates were estimated in a later analysis by permuting HLA or CMV assignments 20 times. In a later analysis, co-occurring TCRs were grouped using DBSCAN, and TCRdist sequence similarity was added for clustering within HLA-allele-positive subsets. For co-occurrence clustering, repertoires with fewer than 30,000 or more than 120,000 public chains were excluded, along with five or six repertoires with anomalous nucleotide sharing. TCRdb carries this immuneACCESS record with in-frame sequences only. Its versions omit some clonotypes, under half of them owing to an unresolved V gene in the studies checked, with the rest unexplained. Clone size and the V and J calls come from that table; the DNA yielded D and trimming. The data table for this sample lists more than 90,000 clones. 6.8% of the sample is held by the ten biggest clonotypes.

The material sequenced was PBMCs. This clonotype originated in a man aged 35 to 55 in good health and CMV-seropositive. The rearranged chain carries TRBV29-1 and TRBJ2-1; TRBD2 lines up with 9 middle nucleotides. The CDR3 protein is CSVVLVAGVSDEQFF. The DNA reads as follows: TGCAGCGTTGTATTGGTAGCGGGAGTGTCCGATGAGCAGTTCTTC.